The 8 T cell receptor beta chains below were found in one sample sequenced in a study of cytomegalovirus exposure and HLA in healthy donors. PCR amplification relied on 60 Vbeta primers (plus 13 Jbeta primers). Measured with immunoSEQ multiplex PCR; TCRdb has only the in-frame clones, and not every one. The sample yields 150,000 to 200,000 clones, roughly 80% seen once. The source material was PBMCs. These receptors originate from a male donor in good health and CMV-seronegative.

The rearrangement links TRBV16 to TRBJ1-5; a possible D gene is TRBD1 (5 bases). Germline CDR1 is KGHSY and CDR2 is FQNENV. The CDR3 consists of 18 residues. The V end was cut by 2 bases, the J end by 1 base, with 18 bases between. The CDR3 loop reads CASSQIPQGSKSNQPQHF. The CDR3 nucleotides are TGTGCCAGCAGCCAAATTCCGCAGGGATCTAAGAGCAATCAGCCCCAGCATTTT.

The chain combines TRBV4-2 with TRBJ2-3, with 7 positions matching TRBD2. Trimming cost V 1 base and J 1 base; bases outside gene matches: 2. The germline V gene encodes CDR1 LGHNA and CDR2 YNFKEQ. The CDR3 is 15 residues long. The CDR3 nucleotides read TGTGCCAGCAGCCAAGCTACTAGCGGCACAGATACGCAGTATTTT. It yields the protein CASSQATSGTDTQYF.

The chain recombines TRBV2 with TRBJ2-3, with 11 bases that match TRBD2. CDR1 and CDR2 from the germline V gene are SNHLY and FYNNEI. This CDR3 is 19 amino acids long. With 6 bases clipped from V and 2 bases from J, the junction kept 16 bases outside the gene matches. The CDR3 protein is CASSELAGAMLQITDTQYF. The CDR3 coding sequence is TGTGCCAGCAGCGAACTAGCGGGGGCCATGCTCCAAATCACAGATACGCAGTATTTT.

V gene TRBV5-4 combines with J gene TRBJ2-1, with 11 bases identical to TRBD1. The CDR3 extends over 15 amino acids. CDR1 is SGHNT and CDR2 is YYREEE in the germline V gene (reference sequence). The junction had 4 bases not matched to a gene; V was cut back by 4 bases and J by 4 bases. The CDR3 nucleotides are TGTGCCAGCAGCGGCGGACAGGGGGCTTACAATGAGCAGTTCTTC. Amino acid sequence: CASSGGQGAYNEQFF.

CDR3 sequence: CASSLRKDRTGELFF. In DNA form, the CDR3 reads TGTGCCAGCAGCTTAAGGAAAGACAGGACCGGGGAGCTGTTTTTT. V and J are TRBV7-3 and TRBJ2-2; weak D call: TRBD1 (6 bases). The CDR3 consists of 15 residues. The V end was cut by 1 base, the J end by 5 bases, with 11 bases between. Germline CDR1 is SGHTA and CDR2 is FQGTGA.

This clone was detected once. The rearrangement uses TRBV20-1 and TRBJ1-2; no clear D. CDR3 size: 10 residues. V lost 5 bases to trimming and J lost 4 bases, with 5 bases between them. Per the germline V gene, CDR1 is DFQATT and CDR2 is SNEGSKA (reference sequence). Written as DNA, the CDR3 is TGCAGTGCTGGGCTCTATGGCTACACCTTC. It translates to CSAGLYGYTF.

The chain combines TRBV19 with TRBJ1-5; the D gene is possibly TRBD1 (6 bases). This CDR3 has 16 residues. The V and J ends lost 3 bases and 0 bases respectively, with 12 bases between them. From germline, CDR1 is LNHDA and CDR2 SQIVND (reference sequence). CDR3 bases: TGTGCCAGTAGTATCAGCACAGGGTCTAGCAATCAGCCCCAGCATTTT. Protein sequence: CASSISTGSSNQPQHF.

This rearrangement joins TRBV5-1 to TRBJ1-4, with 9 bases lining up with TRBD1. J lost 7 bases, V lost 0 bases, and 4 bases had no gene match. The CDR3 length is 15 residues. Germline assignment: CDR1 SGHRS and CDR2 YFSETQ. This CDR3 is CASSLGDRDSEKLFF. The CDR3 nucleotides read TGCGCCAGCAGCTTGGGGGACAGGGATAGTGAAAAACTGTTTTTT.